This TCR beta chain was retrieved from a study of blood T cell repertoires in COVID-19. This clone was seen more than once but under ten times. Profiling relied on immunoSEQ multiplex PCR, and the TCRdb table lists in-frame clones only, not all of them. The table records under 200,000 clones, over 80% of them present only once. This TCR was recovered from a woman in her sixties with COVID-19, enrolled during active disease. Sequenced: peripheral blood.

CDR3 sequence (DNA): TGTGCCAGCAGCTCCCTGACAGGGTGGAATTCACCCCTCCACTTT. This translates into CASSSLTGWNSPLHF. The chain uses TRBV7-8 and TRBJ1-6, with 7 bases lining up with TRBD1. CDR3 length equals 15 residues. J lost 7 bases, V lost 4 bases, and 7 bases had no gene match. Germline values: CDR1 SGHVS, CDR2 FQNEAQ.